These 23 T cell receptor beta chains were sequenced from one sample in a study of blood T cell repertoires in COVID-19 (TCRdb year 2020). The protocol used for the library was the immunoSEQ multiplex PCR assay. Sourced from immuneACCESS, this table was stored by TCRdb with only in-frame sequences that have V and J called. A share of the clones is absent; for the studies checked, an unresolved V gene accounts for under half, and the remainder has no known explanation. The sample contains 170,000 or so clones, 85% to 95% of them found a single time. 0.5% to 0.6% of the sample lies in the top ten. Sequences were obtained from peripheral blood. The origin of the receptors is a man aged 45-60 years with acute or convalescent COVID-19.

V and J are TRBV27 and TRBJ2-1, with D maybe TRBD2 (7 bases). The CDR3 has 19 residues. V dropped 4 bases and J dropped 4 bases, with 26 bases sitting between them. Germline V CDR1 and CDR2: MNHEY, SMNVEV (reference sequence). CDR3 residues: CASSSRTRRGNPIYNEQFF. The CDR3 nucleotides are TGTGCCAGCAGTTCCCGGACTAGGAGGGGGAACCCCATTTACAATGAGCAGTTCTTC.

The genes are TRBV18 and TRBJ2-5; the match to TRBD1 covers 9 bases. The V and J ends lost 3 bases and 5 bases, in that order; junction bases with no gene match: 4. Germline V CDR1 and CDR2: KGHSH, LQKENI. The CDR3 is made up of 14 amino acids. This CDR3 reads CASSPRDREETQYF. The CDR3 DNA is TGTGCCAGCTCACCTCGGGACAGGGAGGAGACCCAGTACTTC. The complete variable domain, with remaining parts taken from reference TRBV18 and TRBJ2-5, reads NAGVMQNPRHLVRRRGQEARLRCSPMKGHSHVYWYRQLPEEGLKFMVYLQKENIIDESGMPKERFSAEFPKEGPSILRIQQVVRGDSAAYFCASSPRDREETQYFGPGTRLLVL.

The CDR3 bases are TGTGCCAGCAGCCCGCTTACTCTTAACTATGGCTACACCTTC. It encodes CASSPLTLNYGYTF. The rearrangement uses TRBV5-4 and TRBJ1-2; D uncertain. Germline values: CDR1 SGHNT, CDR2 YYREEE (reference sequence). The V gene lost 4 bases and the J gene lost 1 base, with 11 bases spanning the gap. The CDR3 covers 14 residues. The complete variable domain, with remaining parts taken from reference TRBV5-4 and TRBJ1-2, reads ETGVTQSPTHLIKTRGQQVTLRCSSQSGHNTVSWYQQALGQGPQFIFQYYREEENGRGNFPPRFSGLQFPNYSSELNVNALELDDSALYLCASSPLTLNYGYTFGSGTRLTVV.

This clone was seen only once. This sequence joins TRBV7-9 and TRBJ1-5, with D unclear. The CDR3 runs 14 residues. V was cut by 4 bases and J by 3 bases, with 10 bases left in between. Germline V lookup: CDR1 SEHNR, CDR2 FQNEAQ (reference sequence). This chain's CDR3 is CASSSDSLNQPQHF. CDR3 in DNA: TGTGCCAGCAGCTCTGACTCGCTCAATCAGCCCCAGCATTTT.

The V and J genes are TRBV7-2 and TRBJ2-3; D perhaps matches TRBD2 (5 bases). CDR1 and CDR2 from the germline V gene are SGHTA and FQGNSA. The V gene lost 2 bases and the J gene lost 2 bases, with 14 bases spanning the gap. CDR3 length equals 16 residues. In DNA, the CDR3 is TGTGCCAGCAGCTTACGGAGCGGACCCTCCACAGATACGCAGTATTTT. Translating it yields CASSLRSGPSTDTQYF.

The rearrangement links TRBV4-2 to TRBJ1-5; D might be TRBD1 (5 bases). The CDR3 is made up of 15 amino acids. The germline gives CDR1 LGHNA, CDR2 YNFKEQ. V was pared by 0 bases and J by 3 bases, with 9 bases between. As DNA, the CDR3 is TGTGCCAGCAGCCAAGAGCGGGGGAACAATCAGCCCCAGCATTTT. It codes for CASSQERGNNQPQHF.

The chain joins TRBV2 to TRBJ2-3, with 8 bases lining up with TRBD2. With V trimmed by 6 bases and J by 3 bases, 8 bases remained unmatched. Germline V gene lookup returns CDR1 SNHLY and CDR2 FYNNEI. This CDR3 has 15 amino acids. The CDR3 bases are TGTGCCAGCAGGCCTTCGACTAGCGCGACAGATACGCAGTATTTT. It is translated as CASRPSTSATDTQYF. Supplemented by reference TRBV2 and TRBJ2-3, the full variable domain reads EPEVTQTPSHQVTQMGQEVILRCVPISNHLYFYWYRQILGQKVEFLVSFYNNEISEKSEIFDDQFSVERPDGSNFTLKIRSTKLEDSAMYFCASRPSTSATDTQYFGPGTRLTVL.

The chain uses TRBV5-8 and TRBJ1-2; TRBD1 matches 9 bases. V lost 3 bases, J lost 2 bases, and 5 bases stayed unmatched. The CDR3 is 15 amino acids. In germline, CDR1 is SGHTS, CDR2 YDEGEE. The CDR3 here is CASSSGGTGNYGYTF. CDR3 nucleotides: TGTGCCAGCAGCTCGGGGGGGACAGGGAACTATGGCTACACCTTC.

The gene calls are TRBV7-8 and TRBJ1-3; no clear D. The CDR3 runs 14 residues. Germline values: CDR1 SGHVS, CDR2 FQNEAQ. V lost 4 bases and J lost 6, with 13 bases in between. The CDR3 coding sequence is TGTGCCAGCAGCTCCCCCTATACTATAAACACCATATATTTT. Translating gives CASSSPYTINTIYF.

This chain joins TRBV4-2 and TRBJ2-7; 10 nucleotides match TRBD2. CDR1 LGHNA and CDR2 YNFKEQ come from the germline V gene. The trim removed 0 bases at V and 2 bases at J, leaving 4 bases unmatched. The CDR3 covers 16 residues. The CDR3 coding sequence is TGTGCCAGCAGCCAAGATACTAGCGGGGCAACCTACGAGCAGTACTTC. Translation: CASSQDTSGATYEQYF.

This chain joins TRBV4-3 and TRBJ2-3; 7 bases map to TRBD1. Germline V gene lookup returns CDR1 LGHNA and CDR2 YSLEER. The CDR3 consists of 17 residues. Trimming removed 0 bases from V and 2 bases from J; junction bases left unmatched: 8. The CDR3 region has the DNA TGCGCCAGCAGCCAAGAAGTGAGCAGGGGGAACACAGATACGCAGTATTTT. This gives the protein CASSQEVSRGNTDTQYF.

The chain employs TRBV6-6 and TRBJ1-4, with 10 nucleotides matching TRBD1. V gave up 8 bases and J gave up 5 bases; unmatched junction bases: 8. Germline V CDR1 and CDR2: MNHNY, SVGAGI (reference sequence). The CDR3 sequence is 15 residues long. The CDR3 reads CASCSPGQGNEKLFF. CDR3 coding DNA: TGTGCCAGCTGTTCACCGGGACAGGGGAATGAAAAACTGTTTTTT.

V gene TRBV4-3 combines with J gene TRBJ1-3, with D maybe TRBD1 (5 bases). The CDR3 length is 16 residues. Per the germline V gene, CDR1 is LGHNA and CDR2 is YSLEER. V shed 1 base and J shed 2 bases, with 12 bases lying between them. CDR3 in amino acids: CASSQGGRGTGNTIYF. CDR3 bases: TGCGCCAGCAGCCAAGGAGGTCGGGGGACTGGAAACACCATATATTTT.

J is TRBJ1-5 and V is TRBV10-3; no clear D. Germline CDR1 ENHRY, CDR2 SYGVKD. The germline V and J ends were trimmed by 11 bases and 4 bases, with 15 bases remaining between them. The CDR3 covers 13 residues. This chain's CDR3 is CASRGAGNQPQHF. CDR3 sequence (DNA): TGTGCCTCCCGAGGTGCTGGGAATCAGCCCCAGCATTTT.

This chain connects TRBV2 to TRBJ2-1; TRBD2 matches 8 bases. V trimming: 7 bases; J trimming: 6 bases; junction bases outside the gene matches: 14. Per the germline V gene, CDR1 is SNHLY and CDR2 is FYNNEI. This CDR3 has 16 amino acids. Here the CDR3 DNA reads TGTGCCAGCATGATCCCTAGCGGGTTGACCCTCAATGAGCAGTTCTTC. Protein: CASMIPSGLTLNEQFF.

This sequence joins TRBV30 and TRBJ1-4, with a tentative D call TRBD1 (6 bases). This CDR3 contains 14 residues. Germline CDR1 reads GTSNPN; CDR2 reads SVGIG (reference sequence). Trimming cost V 4 bases and J 8 bases, with 17 bases left between them. CDR3 DNA sequence: TGTGCCTGGACCGGTCCGGGACATCGGGAAAAACTGTTTTTT. The encoded protein is CAWTGPGHREKLFF.

The rearrangement joins TRBV7-3 to TRBJ2-1; TRBD2 agrees at 8 bases. Trimming removed 0 bases from V and 6 bases from J; junction bases left unmatched: 4. The CDR3 totals 15 residues. Germline V gene lookup returns CDR1 SGHTA and CDR2 FQGTGA. The CDR3 DNA follows: TGTGCCAGCAGCTTAACGGGACTAGTACGCAATGAGCAGTTCTTC. Its translation: CASSLTGLVRNEQFF.

In this sample, this clone turned up a few times. This rearrangement joins TRBV2 to TRBJ1-6, with D maybe TRBD1 (6 bases). V shed 7 bases and J shed 0 bases, with 13 bases lying between them. This CDR3 has 16 amino acids. Germline loops: CDR1 SNHLY, CDR2 FYNNEI. The CDR3 loop reads CASTPGTSSYNSPLHF. In nucleotides, the CDR3 is TGTGCCAGCACCCCCGGGACATCCTCCTATAATTCACCCCTCCACTTT.

This clone was counted a single time. This chain connects TRBV5-4 to TRBJ2-1, with 14 bases that match TRBD2. The CDR3 runs to 15 residues. V dropped 4 bases and J dropped 8; count of bases not matched to a gene: 5. Germline CDR1 is SGHNT and CDR2 is YYREEE (reference sequence). The DNA of the CDR3 is TGTGCCAGCAGCATGGGACTAGCGGGAGACTATGAGCAGTTCTTC. It encodes CASSMGLAGDYEQFF.

V is TRBV28 and J is TRBJ2-7, with 8 bases that match TRBD1. V shed 6 bases, J shed 5 bases, and the junction held 9 bases outside the gene matches. This CDR3 spans 14 amino acids. Germline V gene lookup returns CDR1 MDHEN and CDR2 SYDVKM. CDR3 protein: CASRSPDRADEQYV. For the CDR3, the DNA is TGTGCCAGCAGATCCCCGGACAGGGCCGACGAGCAGTACGTC.

The V call is TRBV5-1, the J call TRBJ1-1, with 7 nucleotides matching TRBD1. The CDR3 runs to 15 residues. The ends lost 4 bases at V and 3 bases at J; junction bases unmatched: 9. Per the germline V gene, CDR1 is SGHRS and CDR2 is YFSETQ. The DNA of the CDR3 is TGCGCCAGCAGCCCAATGGGGACAGCTGACACTGAAGCTTTCTTT. This encodes CASSPMGTADTEAFF.

The chain carries TRBV7-6 and TRBJ2-3, with 13 bases that match TRBD2. Trimming removed 5 bases from V and 1 base from J; junction bases left unmatched: 15. Germline V gene lookup returns CDR1 SGHVS and CDR2 FNYEAQ. This CDR3 region has 20 residues. CDR3 sequence (DNA): TGTGCCAGCAGCCCACTCGGACTAGCGGGAGCATATTCCCGCACAGATACGCAGTATTTT. As protein: CASSPLGLAGAYSRTDTQYF.

On this clone: The same CDR3 is also encoded by other DNA sequences in this sample. This chain uses TRBV7-9 with TRBJ2-1; TRBD2 agrees at 7 bases. CDR1 and CDR2 from the germline V gene are SEHNR and FQNEAQ (reference sequence). After removal of 0 bases from V and 4 bases from J, the junction contained 0 bases not matched to a gene. The CDR3 spans 14 residues. CDR3 sequence: CASSLAGGYNEQFF. DNA of the CDR3: TGTGCCAGCAGCTTAGCGGGGGGGTACAATGAGCAGTTCTTC.